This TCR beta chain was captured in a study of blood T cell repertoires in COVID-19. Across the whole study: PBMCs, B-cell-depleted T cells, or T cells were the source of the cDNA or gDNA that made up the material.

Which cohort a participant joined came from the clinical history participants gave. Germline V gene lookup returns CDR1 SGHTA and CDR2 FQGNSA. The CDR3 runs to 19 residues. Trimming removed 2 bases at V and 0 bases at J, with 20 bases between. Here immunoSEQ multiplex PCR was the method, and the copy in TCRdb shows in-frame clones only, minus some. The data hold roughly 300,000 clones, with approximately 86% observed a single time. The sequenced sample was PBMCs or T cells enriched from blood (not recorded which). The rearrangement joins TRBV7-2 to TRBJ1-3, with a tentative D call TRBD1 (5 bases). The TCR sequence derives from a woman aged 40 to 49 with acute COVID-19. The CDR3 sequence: CASSLLLGSSQASGNTIYF. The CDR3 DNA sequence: TGTGCCAGCAGCTTATTGTTGGGCTCCTCACAGGCCTCTGGAAACACCATATATTTT.